This T cell receptor (beta chain) was identified in a study of T cell responses to AZD1222 COVID-19 vaccine. Whole-study context: Both about-4-week and about-12-week second-dose recipients were combined. The study, taken as a whole, reports: Close to half of spike-specific TCRs reportedly recognize unmutated variant regions. Clonal diversity was possibly underestimated, and white British individuals and females predominated among donors. After the peak T cell response, and only then, were repertoires sampled.

As concerns this clone: Antigen: not known.

TCRdb keeps only in-frame clones here, not all; method: immunoSEQ multiplex PCR. Here the sample spans 120,000 or so clones, roughly 90% being singletons. The CDR3 has 13 amino acids. V dropped 3 bases and J dropped 2 bases, with 8 bases sitting between them. The TCR sequence derives from an adult in good health. This chain connects TRBV12-3 or TRBV12-4 to TRBJ2-7; weak D call: TRBD1 (5 bases). The starting material was peripheral blood, obtained on day 0 of AZD1222 vaccination. The CDR3 reads CASSLTETYEQYF. CDR3 DNA sequence: TGTGCCAGCAGTTTGACAGAGACCTACGAGCAGTACTTC.